The T cell receptor (beta chain) described here comes from a study of T cells expressing NK-cell markers. At the level of the study: The study drew TCR beta repertoires from sorted CD3+CD56+NKG2C+, CD3+CD56+NKG2C- and CD3+CD56-NKG2C+ T cells.

As the method of synthesis, 5'RACE template switching with UMIs yielded TCR beta cDNA. TCRdb re-called the 5' RACE reads; every CDR3 protein appears as one record, without DNA. This listing includes roughly 160,000 distinct CDR3 sequences. The germline gives CDR1 LNHDA, CDR2 SQIVND (reference sequence). This CDR3 has 13 residues. The gene calls are TRBV19 and TRBJ2-3. The sample comprised blood T cells: a sorted CD56 or NKG2C T cell subset, CD4+ or CD8+ T cells, or bulk PBMC T cells (not recorded which). The receptor's source is a woman between 18 and 70 years old in good health. The CDR3 here is CASNGQITDTQYF.